Presented here are 8 T cell receptor beta chains from one specimen sequenced in a study of blood T cell repertoires in COVID-19. Method: immunoSEQ multiplex PCR; TCRdb's copy keeps in-frame clones and lacks some. Here the sample spans about 170,000 clones, approximately 81% being singletons. The sequenced sample consisted of peripheral blood. The receptors here all came from a human donor with acute or convalescent COVID-19. The donor label of this sample is uncertain.

The J gene is TRBJ1-6, the V gene TRBV10-3; 9 bases map to TRBD1. This CDR3 has 16 residues. Germline V gives CDR1 ENHRY, CDR2 SYGVKD. The trim removed 3 bases at V and 2 bases at J, leaving 2 bases unmatched. The CDR3 here is CAISEQGAAYNSPLHF. CDR3 coding DNA: TGTGCCATCAGTGAACAGGGGGCTGCCTATAATTCACCCCTCCACTTT.

The chain employs TRBV3-1 (or the pseudogene TRBV3-2) and TRBJ1-1; D is ambiguous. The CDR3 spans 14 residues. Germline V gives CDR1 LGHDT, CDR2 YNNKEL (reference sequence). V was pared by 0 bases and J by 5 bases, with 10 bases between. Written as DNA, the CDR3 is TGTGCCAGCAGCCAAGAAGAAAGAGAGACTGAAGCTTTCTTT. This encodes CASSQEERETEAFF.

The CDR3 DNA reads TGTGCCAGCCCACAGGGAGATGCTAATGAAAAACTGTTTTTT. Its protein is CASPQGDANEKLFF. This rearrangement joins TRBV30 to TRBJ1-4, with a possible D match to TRBD1 (6 bases). The CDR3 loop spans 14 amino acids. The germline V gene has CDR1 GTSNPN and CDR2 SVGIG (reference sequence). V was shortened by 8 bases and J by 3 bases, with 16 bases between the two germline ends.

This clone has a single count. The V gene is TRBV6-5, the J gene TRBJ1-5; the match to TRBD1 covers 7 bases. Germline loops: CDR1 MNHEY, CDR2 SVGAGI. After removal of 5 bases from V and 4 bases from J, the junction contained 2 bases not matched to a gene. The CDR3 extends over 13 amino acids. The CDR3 protein is CASSRDSNQPQHF. In DNA, the CDR3 is TGTGCCAGCAGTCGGGACAGTAATCAGCCCCAGCATTTT.

V and J are TRBV10-2 and TRBJ1-2; TRBD1 matches at 7 bases. Germline CDR1 and CDR2: WSHSY and SAAADI. V shed 6 bases and J 7 bases; nucleotides not matched to a gene: 11. The CDR3 has 14 amino acids. The CDR3 sequence: CASRATGATGGYTF. CDR3 DNA sequence: TGCGCCAGCAGAGCAACAGGGGCTACGGGTGGCTACACCTTC.

The chain employs TRBV6-5 and TRBJ2-7, with 7 bases matching TRBD2. This CDR3 spans 14 amino acids. Germline values: CDR1 MNHEY, CDR2 SVGAGI. V gave up 7 bases and J gave up 4 bases; unmatched junction bases: 10. The CDR3 sequence is CASNRAGSVYEQYF. The CDR3, as DNA: TGTGCCAGCAACAGAGCGGGGTCCGTATACGAGCAGTACTTC.

V is TRBV15 and J is TRBJ1-1; a weak D match, TRBD1 (5 bases). This CDR3 spans 14 amino acids. Germline V gene sequence: CDR1 LNHNV, CDR2 YYDKDF (reference sequence). Between the trimmed V and J ends, which lost 7 bases and 1 base, there was a span of 13 bases. CDR3 in amino acids: CATTPVGGNTEAFF. The CDR3 DNA sequence: TGTGCCACCACTCCGGTGGGGGGGAACACTGAAGCTTTCTTT.

V is TRBV4-2 and J is TRBJ1-2; a weak D match, TRBD1 (5 bases). Trimming removed 1 base from V and 7 bases from J, with 16 bases in between. The germline V gene encodes CDR1 LGHNA and CDR2 YNFKEQ. The length of the CDR3 is 15 residues. CDR3 DNA sequence: TGTGCCAGCAGCCAAGCGCCAGGGATGGTGGGTGGCTACACCTTC. Translation: CASSQAPGMVGGYTF.